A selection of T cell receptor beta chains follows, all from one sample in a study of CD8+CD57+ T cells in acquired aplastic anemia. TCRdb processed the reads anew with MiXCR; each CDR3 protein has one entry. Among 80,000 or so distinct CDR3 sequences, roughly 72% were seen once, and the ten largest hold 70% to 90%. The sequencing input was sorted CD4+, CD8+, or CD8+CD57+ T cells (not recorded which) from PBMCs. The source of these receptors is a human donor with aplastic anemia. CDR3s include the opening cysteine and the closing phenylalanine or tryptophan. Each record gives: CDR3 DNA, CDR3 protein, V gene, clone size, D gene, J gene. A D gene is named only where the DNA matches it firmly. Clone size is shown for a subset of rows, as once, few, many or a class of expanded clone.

TGCAGTGCTCGTAGCGGGGGAACAAACATTCAGTACTTC | CSARSGGTNIQYF | TRBV20-1 | once | TRBD2 | TRBJ2-4
TGTGCCACCAGTGACCCCAGGACGGGTAACTATGGCTACACCTTC | CATSDPRTGNYGYTF | TRBV24-1 | few | NA | TRBJ1-2
TGTGCCACCAGTGAACCGGGACAGGGGAGAACTGAAGCTTTCTTT | CATSEPGQGRTEAFF | TRBV24-1 | many | TRBD1 | TRBJ1-1
TGCAGTGCTATTACTAGCGGTCAAGAGACCCAGTACTTC | CSAITSGQETQYF | TRBV20-1 | NA | TRBD2 | TRBJ2-5
TGCGCCAGCAGCTTGTTGGGCGGCCAGTCCTACGAGCAGTACTTC | CASSLLGGQSYEQYF | TRBV5-1 | NA | NA | TRBJ2-7
TGCAGTGCTAGAGTGGGACCCAAGAACACTGAAGCTTTCTTT | CSARVGPKNTEAFF | TRBV20-1 | NA | NA | TRBJ1-1
TGTGCTAGCTCCGGGACTAGCGGGTTCGATGAGCAGTTCTTC | CASSGTSGFDEQFF | TRBV12-5 | NA | TRBD2 | TRBJ2-1
TGTGCCAGCAGCTTATATGAGGGGACGGCAGACGCCTACACCTTC | CASSLYEGTADAYTF | TRBV25-1 | NA | NA | TRBJ1-2
TGTGCCAGCAGGCTCGGGACCGGGGAGCTGTTTTTT | CASRLGTGELFF | TRBV2 | NA | NA | TRBJ2-2
TGTGCCACCAGCAGAAGGACGGTAAATTCACCCCTCCACTTT | CATSRRTVNSPLHF | TRBV15 | few | NA | TRBJ1-6
TGTGCCAGCAGCTTGGGGGTGAACAATGAGCAGTTCTTC | CASSLGVNNEQFF | TRBV7-3 | few | NA | TRBJ2-1
TGTGCCACCAGCAGAGATCAGGGTACTGAAGCTTTCTTT | CATSRDQGTEAFF | TRBV15 | NA | NA | TRBJ1-1
TGTGCCAGCAGAGAGACAGGGGTGGCTGAAAAACTGTTTTTT | CASRETGVAEKLFF | TRBV7-3 | NA | TRBD1 | TRBJ1-4
TGTGCCACCAGAGCAGGGTACAATGAGCAGTTCTTC | CATRAGYNEQFF | TRBV24-1 | NA | NA | TRBJ2-1
TGTGCCAGCAGCCCGACAGACGGCAATGAAAAACTGTTTTTT | CASSPTDGNEKLFF | TRBV12-3/TRBV12-4 | NA | NA | TRBJ1-4
TGTGCCAGTAGTACTGACGGGTACACCGGGGAGCTGTTTTTT | CASSTDGYTGELFF | TRBV19 | NA | NA | TRBJ2-2
TGCAGCGTTGAGCAGGATAGCGGGGGGGAAGAGACCCAGTACTTC | CSVEQDSGGEETQYF | TRBV29-1 | few | TRBD2 | TRBJ2-5
TGCAGCGTTGGCGGTAGGGACCGAGGCCACTATGGCTACACCTTC | CSVGGRDRGHYGYTF | TRBV29-1 | NA | NA | TRBJ1-2
TGCAGCGTTGAGACTAGGAACTACGAGCAGTACTTC | CSVETRNYEQYF | TRBV29-1 | few | NA | TRBJ2-7
TGTGCCAGCAGTAACCAGGACAGGTTGAACACTGAAGCTTTCTTT | CASSNQDRLNTEAFF | TRBV2 | NA | TRBD1 | TRBJ1-1
TGTACCAGCAGCGACAGGGTTGAGACCCAGTACTTC | CTSSDRVETQYF | TRBV12-3/TRBV12-4 | NA | TRBD1 | TRBJ2-5
TGTGCCAGCAGCGGAGGGGGAAGACAGGGCCAGCAGTACTTC | CASSGGGRQGQQYF | TRBV7-9 | NA | NA | TRBJ2-7
TGCGCCAGCAGCACCGACCGGAACACTGAAGCTTTCTTT | CASSTDRNTEAFF | TRBV4-1 | many | NA | TRBJ1-1
TGCAGTGCTAGTCCCAGCTCCTATAATTCACCCCTCCACTTT | CSASPSSYNSPLHF | TRBV20-1 | NA | NA | TRBJ1-6
TGTGCCAGCAGTTTAACCGGGGGCTACACCTTC | CASSLTGGYTF | TRBV12-3/TRBV12-4 | NA | NA | TRBJ1-2
TGTGCCAGCAGAGACGGGACAGCAGAATACGAGCAGTACTTC | CASRDGTAEYEQYF | TRBV2 | NA | TRBD1 | TRBJ2-7
TGCAGTGCTAGTGGACAGGTTAGGACTGAAGCTTTCTTT | CSASGQVRTEAFF | TRBV20-1 | NA | TRBD1 | TRBJ1-1
TGTGCCAGCGGATTGGGGGGCTTGTGGACTGAAGCTTTCTTT | CASGLGGLWTEAFF | TRBV12-3/TRBV12-4 | many | NA | TRBJ1-1
TGTGCCAGCAGCCAACCCGACAGGGGGTCCTACGAGCAGTACTTC | CASSQPDRGSYEQYF | TRBV16 | NA | TRBD1 | TRBJ2-7
TGCAGTGCTCAAGGACTAGTCCACTCCTACGAGCAGTACTTC | CSAQGLVHSYEQYF | TRBV20-1 | NA | TRBD2 | TRBJ2-7
TGTGCCACCAGTCCACGTTTATACAATGAGCAGTTCTTC | CATSPRLYNEQFF | TRBV24-1 | NA | NA | TRBJ2-1
TGTGCCAGCAGCTTAGCCGGACAGGACGAGCAGTACTTC | CASSLAGQDEQYF | TRBV7-6 | NA | TRBD1 | TRBJ2-7
TGCAGTGCTAGAGTAACCGTTCGCGAAGATACGCAGTATTTT | CSARVTVREDTQYF | TRBV20-1 | NA | NA | TRBJ2-3
TGTGCCAGCCTTGGTGGTGACGACGGACTCTCCTACAATGAGCAGTTCTTC | CASLGGDDGLSYNEQFF | TRBV10-3 | NA | NA | TRBJ2-1
TGTGCCAGCAGCGCACCGGGACTGGTTAACTATGGCTACACCTTC | CASSAPGLVNYGYTF | TRBV9 | NA | NA | TRBJ1-2
TGTGCCATCAGCGATACCGGGACAGGGGACGAAAAACTGTTTTTT | CAISDTGTGDEKLFF | TRBV10-3 | few | TRBD1 | TRBJ1-4
TGTGCCAGCAGTATCCGGAATTACGAGCAGTACTTC | CASSIRNYEQYF | TRBV11-3 | NA | NA | TRBJ2-7
TGTGCCAGCAGTGATACCCGAACCCAGGATACGCAGTATTTT | CASSDTRTQDTQYF | TRBV12-3/TRBV12-4 | NA | NA | TRBJ2-3
TGCAGTGCTACAGGGGACTCCCCCTCCTACGAGCAGTACTTC | CSATGDSPSYEQYF | TRBV20-1 | NA | NA | TRBJ2-7
TGTGCCAGTAGTATTGGACAGGGGGAAGGTGGCTACACCTTC | CASSIGQGEGGYTF | TRBV19 | NA | TRBD1 | TRBJ1-2
TGCAGTGCTATTGCAGGGCGAACCACCAACTATGGCTACACCTTC | CSAIAGRTTNYGYTF | TRBV20-1 | NA | NA | TRBJ1-2
TGTGCCAGCAGTGGGTCTAGCCCCACAGATACGCAGTATTTT | CASSGSSPTDTQYF | TRBV2 | NA | NA | TRBJ2-3
TGCAGTGCTAGACCGACTAGCGGGGGAGCCAAAAACATTCAGTACTTC | CSARPTSGGAKNIQYF | TRBV20-1 | NA | TRBD2 | TRBJ2-4
TGTGCCAGCAGTTTCGGACAGGAAGCTTTCTTT | CASSFGQEAFF | TRBV12-3/TRBV12-4 | many | NA | TRBJ1-1
TGTGCCACCAGTGCAGGGGGTTCAGAGACCCAGTACTTC | CATSAGGSETQYF | TRBV24-1 | few | TRBD1 | TRBJ2-5
TGTGCCAGCAGCGACGGCACCTACGAGCAGTACTTC | CASSDGTYEQYF | TRBV7-4 | NA | NA | TRBJ2-7
TGTGCCAGCAGTGTTCCAAATAAGCAGACCCAGTACTTC | CASSVPNKQTQYF | TRBV2 | few | NA | TRBJ2-5